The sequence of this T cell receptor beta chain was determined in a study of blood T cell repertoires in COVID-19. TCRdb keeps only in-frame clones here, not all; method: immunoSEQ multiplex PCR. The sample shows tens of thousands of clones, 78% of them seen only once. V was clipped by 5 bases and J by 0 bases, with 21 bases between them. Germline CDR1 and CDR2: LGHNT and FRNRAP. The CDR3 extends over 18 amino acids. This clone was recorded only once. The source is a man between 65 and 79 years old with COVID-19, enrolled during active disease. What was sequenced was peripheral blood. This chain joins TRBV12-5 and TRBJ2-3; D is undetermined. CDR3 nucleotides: TGTGCTAGTGGTCCTAGGATCGTGACGGTCATTAGCACAGATACGCAGTATTTT. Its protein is CASGPRIVTVISTDTQYF.